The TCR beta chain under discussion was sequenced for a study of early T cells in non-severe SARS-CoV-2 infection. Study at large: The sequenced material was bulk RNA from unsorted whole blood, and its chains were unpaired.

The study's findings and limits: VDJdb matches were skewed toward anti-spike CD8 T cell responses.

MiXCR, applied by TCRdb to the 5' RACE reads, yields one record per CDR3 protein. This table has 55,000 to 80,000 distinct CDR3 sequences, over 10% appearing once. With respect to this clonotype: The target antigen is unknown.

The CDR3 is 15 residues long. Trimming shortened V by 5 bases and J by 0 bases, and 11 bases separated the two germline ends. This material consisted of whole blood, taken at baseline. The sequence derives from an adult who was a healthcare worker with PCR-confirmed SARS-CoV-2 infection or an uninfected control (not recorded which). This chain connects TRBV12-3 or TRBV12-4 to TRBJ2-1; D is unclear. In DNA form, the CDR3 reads TGTGCCAGCAGTCCAAAGTACAGCTCCTACAATGAGCAGTTCTTC. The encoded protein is CASSPKYSSYNEQFF.